This passage covers 17 T cell receptor beta chains from one sample sequenced in a study of T cells in women clearing cervical HPV infection. The method was immunoSEQ multiplex PCR; TCRdb's version includes in-frame clones alone and lacks a portion of them. This table holds some 30,000 clones. Sample: blood buffy coat. The receptors originated from a woman aged 18-69 years with a cervical HPV16 infection that either progressed to CIN3+ or cleared (not recorded which).

A word on this clone: The CDR3 is cut off 3 residues early in the read; its end comes from the germline J gene. The J gene is TRBJ2-7, the V gene TRBV30, with TRBD2 matching over 15 bases. The length of the CDR3 is 19 residues. CDR1 is GTSNPN, CDR2 SVGIG, per germline (reference sequence). V dropped 0 bases and J dropped 5; count of bases not matched to a gene: 14. The covered CDR3 bases are TGTGCCTGGAGTGTCGGGACTAGCGGGAGGCGGGCCAGCTGGGACGAG. Encoded protein: CAWSVGTSGRRASWDE. The full CDR3 is CAWSVGTSGRRASWDEQYF. Filled out from reference TRBV30 and TRBJ2-7, the complete variable domain reads SQTIHQWPATLVQPVGSPLSLECTVEGTSNPNLYWYRQAAGRGLQLLFYSVGIGQISSEVPQNLSASRPQDRQFILSSKKLLLSDSGFYLCAWSVGTSGRRASWDEQYFGPGTRLTVT.

CDR3 region: CASSLDSPTYNEQFF. CDR3 DNA, as far as it was read: TGTGCCAGCAGCTTGGACAGCCCTACCTACAATGAG. The chain couples TRBV5-4 to TRBJ2-1; no firm D call. The CDR3 extends 3 residues past the end of the read, so its final part is completed from the germline J gene. CDR1 is SGHNT, CDR2 YYREEE, per germline (reference sequence). V lost 0 bases and J 2 bases, leaving 9 bases between the germline ends. CDR3 length: 15 amino acids.

On this clone itself: The CDR3 end is not reached by the read, which stops 3 residues before it; the germline J gene fills it in. The rearrangement joins TRBV7-6 to TRBJ2-1; 7 bases map to TRBD2. There are 13 residues in the CDR3. Germline values: CDR1 SGHVS, CDR2 FNYEAQ. J was trimmed by 7 bases and V by 3 bases; bases with no gene match: 3. CDR3 amino acids: CASSFSGPNEQFF. The DNA read from the CDR3 is TGTGCCAGCAGCTTTAGCGGGCCGAATGAG.

A word on this clone: The read halts 3 residues ahead of the CDR3 end, with the missing end drawn from the germline J gene. The chain is built from TRBV19 and TRBJ2-2, with 9 nucleotides matching TRBD1. V lost 7 bases, J lost 6 bases, and 12 bases stayed unmatched. The CDR3 extends over 16 amino acids. Germline CDR1 is LNHDA and CDR2 is SQIVND (reference sequence). The CDR3 loop reads CASTGRGTGTSGELFF. The CDR3 bases that were read are TGTGCCAGTACGGGGAGGGGGACAGGGACATCCGGGGAG.

This clone is classed as medium-sized by frequency. The read finishes 3 residues shy of the CDR3 end, and the germline J gene is used to complete it. The chain links TRBV18 to TRBJ2-3; 8 bases are shared with TRBD2. V lost 3 bases, J lost 4 bases, and 12 bases stayed unmatched. The CDR3 runs 17 residues. CDR1 is KGHSH, CDR2 LQKENI, per germline. Partial CDR3 DNA: TGTGCCAGCTCACCCCTCGGGCGGGAGGACTCCCCAGATACG. Translating it yields CASSPLGREDSPDT. The entire CDR3 sequence reads CASSPLGREDSPDTQYF.

To note about this clone: The CDR3 extends 3 residues past the end of the read, so its final part is completed from the germline J gene. The chain recombines TRBV5-6 with TRBJ2-4; 7 bases are a match to TRBD2. Germline assignment: CDR1 SGHDT and CDR2 YYEEEE. Germline trimming cut 4 bases from V and 9 bases from J; bases unmatched to any gene: 10. The CDR3 is 14 amino acids. This CDR3 reads CASSGGGTEGIQYF. Incomplete CDR3 DNA: TGTGCCAGCAGCGGGGGGGGGACCGAGGGCATT. The variable domain in full, with the rest retrieved from reference TRBV5-6 and TRBJ2-4, is DAGVTQSPTHLIKTRGQQVTLRCSPKSGHDTVSWYQQALGQGPQFIFQYYEEEERQRGNFPDRFSGHQFPNYSSELNVNALLLGDSALYLCASSGGGTEGIQYFGAGTRLSVL.

This CDR3 reads CASSERAGSLNYGYTF. The part of the CDR3 DNA that was read is TGTGCCAGCAGTGAACGGGCAGGGTCCCTAAACTATGGC. V and J are TRBV6-1 and TRBJ1-2; weak D call: TRBD1 (5 bases). Sequencing ends 3 residues short of the CDR3 end; the germline J gene provides the rest. V shed 2 bases and J shed 2 bases, with 15 bases lying between them. CDR1 MNHNS and CDR2 SASEGT come from the germline V gene. This CDR3 spans 16 amino acids.

Worth noting for this clone: The CDR3 end lies 3 residues beyond the end of the read and is filled in from the germline J gene. The chain uses TRBV7-2 and TRBJ2-5; a weak D match, TRBD1 (6 bases). CDR1 and CDR2 from the germline V gene are SGHTA and FQGNSA. V was trimmed by 5 bases and J by 4 bases, leaving 14 bases between them. The CDR3 consists of 14 residues. The CDR3 loop is CASSRYGGAETQYF. Incomplete CDR3 DNA: TGTGCCAGCAGCCGATATGGGGGCGCAGAGACC.

Regarding this clone: The CDR3 end lies 3 residues beyond the end of the read and is filled in from the germline J gene. The chain couples TRBV15 to TRBJ2-1, with D hard to call. The germline V gene encodes CDR1 LNHNV and CDR2 YYDKDF (reference sequence). Trimming left V 3 bases short and J 9 bases short, with 12 bases between. The CDR3 has 13 amino acids. CDR3 DNA, as far as it was read: TGTGCCACCAGCAGTCGAAGCTCGGGTGAG. It translates to CATSSRSSGE. The entire CDR3 is CATSSRSSGEQFF.

A word on this clone: The read gets to within 3 residues of the CDR3 end, and the germline J gene fills in the rest. The chain combines TRBV10-3 with TRBJ1-2, with a possible D match to TRBD1 (5 bases). The germline CDR1 and CDR2 sequences are ENHRY and SYGVKD. This CDR3 is built from 12 residues. Trimming pared 10 bases from V and 0 bases from J, leaving 9 bases between. The CDR3 spells CATWGSNYGYTF. The DNA read from the CDR3 is TGTGCCACCTGGGGCTCTAACTATGGC.

To note about this clone: The read comes to an end 3 residues before the CDR3 does, leaving the germline J gene to fill in the end. This sequence joins TRBV19 and TRBJ1-2; D remains ambiguous. The CDR3 covers 18 residues. The germline V gene has CDR1 LNHDA and CDR2 SQIVND (reference sequence). The CDR3 spells CASSIETSGRPGRDTYTF. The CDR3 DNA, read in part, is TGTGCCAGTAGTATAGAAACTAGCGGGAGGCCGGGGAGAGATACC.

As regards this clone: Read sequence stops 3 residues before the CDR3 end, and the germline J gene provides the missing end. This chain joins TRBV19 and TRBJ1-2; D is possibly TRBD1 (6 bases). In germline, CDR1 is LNHDA, CDR2 SQIVND (reference sequence). V lost 4 bases and J 5 bases, leaving 11 bases between the germline ends. This CDR3 is 13 amino acids long. The CDR3 sequence is CASSNHRDYGYTF. The sequenced CDR3 bases are TGTGCCAGTAGTAACCACAGGGATTATGGC.

Remarks on this clone: Read coverage stops 3 residues before the CDR3 terminus; the germline J gene supplies the remainder. This rearrangement joins TRBV5-1 to TRBJ2-5; 8 nucleotides align to TRBD1. With 0 bases clipped from V and 5 bases from J, the junction kept 6 bases outside the gene matches. Germline loops: CDR1 SGHRS, CDR2 YFSETQ. CDR3 size: 15 residues. The CDR3 reads CASSLETGVDETQYF. The CDR3 bases that were read are TGCGCCAGCAGCTTGGAGACAGGGGTGGACGAGACC.

Partial CDR3 DNA: TGTGCCGCGGGGCTAGTTGAGACC. This gives the protein CAAGLVET. The full CDR3 protein reads CAAGLVETQYF. The chain has TRBV2 and TRBJ2-5, with D perhaps TRBD2 (6 bases). With the read ending 3 residues before the CDR3 end, the germline J gene is used to fill in that end. The CDR3 runs 11 residues. The germline gives CDR1 SNHLY, CDR2 FYNNEI. Trimming cost V 11 bases and J 5 bases, with 12 bases left between them.

A note on this clone: The read terminates 3 residues ahead of where the CDR3 ends, so the germline J gene completes it. This chain joins TRBV11-2 and TRBJ1-2, with a weak D call TRBD1 (5 bases). CDR3 length: 14 residues. CDR1 and CDR2 (germline): SGHAT, FQNNGV. Trimming shortened V by 4 bases and J by 0 bases, and 9 bases separated the two germline ends. This chain's CDR3 is CASSSDNSNYGYTF. Partial CDR3 DNA: TGTGCCAGCAGCTCGGACAATTCTAACTATGGC.

On this clone: The CDR3 extends 3 residues past the end of the read, so its final part is completed from the germline J gene. This rearrangement joins TRBV7-3 to TRBJ2-3; the D gene is possibly TRBD2 (7 bases). CDR3 length: 15 amino acids. CDR1 is SGHTA, CDR2 FQGTGA, per germline. The ends were cut back, 2 bases at V and 6 bases at J, with 15 bases in the middle. CDR3 DNA, as far as it was read: TGTGCCAGCAGCTTAGGTGGGGGGGCGACTGATACG. This codes for CASSLGGGATDT. The entire CDR3 is CASSLGGGATDTQYF.

Notes on this clone: The read finishes 3 residues shy of the CDR3 end, and the germline J gene is used to complete it. The rearrangement joins TRBV7-9 to TRBJ1-3, with a tentative D call TRBD1 (6 bases). CDR3 size: 15 residues. Germline values: CDR1 SEHNR, CDR2 FQNEAQ (reference sequence). The V and J ends lost 1 base and 4 bases respectively, with 11 bases between them. The CDR3 loop is CASSLVAGGGNTIYF. Partial CDR3 DNA: TGTGCCAGCAGCTTAGTTGCGGGGGGCGGAAACACC.